This is a list of T cell receptor beta chains from one sample in a study of blood T cell repertoires in COVID-19. Repertoires were generated with immunoSEQ multiplex PCR, while TCRdb's copy carries only in-frame clones and drops some. The table has approximately 320,000 clones, around 92% seen once. The sequenced material came from peripheral blood. Receptors originate from a woman between 25 and 40 years old with COVID-19, enrolled during active disease. The CDR3 runs from the conserved cysteine through the conserved F or W. The D gene is left open where the match is weak. Rows give clone size only sometimes, using once, few, many, or a class for an expanded clone.

TRBD2	NA	TRBV19	TRBJ2-5	CASSRGLAGPRFQETQYF	TGTGCCAGTAGTAGAGGACTAGCGGGGCCTCGGTTCCAAGAGACCCAGTACTTC
NA	NA	TRBV19	TRBJ2-2	CASSASTGMSLGELFF	TGTGCCAGTAGTGCGTCAACGGGGATGTCTCTCGGGGAGCTGTTTTTT
TRBD1	NA	TRBV7-9	TRBJ2-7	CASSLDRGEQYF	TGTGCCAGCAGCTTGGACAGGGGCGAGCAGTACTTC
TRBD1	NA	TRBV27	TRBJ1-1	CASSYRGQAFF	TGTGCCAGCAGTTACAGGGGGCAAGCTTTCTTT
NA	NA	TRBV7-9	TRBJ1-3	CASSFGVSGNTIYF	TGTGCCAGCAGCTTCGGGGTCTCTGGAAACACCATATATTTT
TRBD1	NA	TRBV7-9	TRBJ1-2	CASSSGTGGPHGYTF	TGTGCCAGCAGCTCGGGGACAGGGGGTCCCCATGGCTACACCTTC
TRBD1	NA	TRBV4-1	TRBJ1-2	CASSAGTGGYGYTF	TGCGCCAGCAGCGCCGGGACAGGGGGCTATGGCTACACCTTC
TRBD1	NA	TRBV30	TRBJ1-1	CAWSVRYTIRPTGEAFF	TGTGCCTGGAGTGTTAGATACACCATTAGACCGACAGGGGAAGCTTTCTTT
NA	NA	TRBV15	TRBJ2-1	CATSRERGFYNEQFF	TGTGCCACCAGCAGAGAAAGGGGGTTCTACAATGAGCAGTTCTTC
TRBD1	NA	TRBV30	TRBJ1-2	CAWRPGQGYGYTF	TGTGCCTGGAGGCCGGGACAGGGGTATGGCTACACCTTC
TRBD1	NA	TRBV7-9	TRBJ2-5	CASSLGQGMWTQYF	TGTGCCAGCAGCTTAGGACAGGGGATGTGGACCCAGTACTTC
NA	NA	TRBV28	TRBJ2-2	CASSPDRTGELFF	TGTGCCAGCAGCCCCGACAGGACCGGGGAGCTGTTTTTT
NA	NA	TRBV7-9	TRBJ2-1	CASSPMRSYEQFF	TGTGCCAGCAGCCCAATGCGGTCCTATGAGCAGTTCTTC
NA	NA	TRBV2	TRBJ1-1	CASLGSQGRPTAEAFF	TGTGCCAGCCTGGGTTCGCAGGGAAGGCCAACTGCTGAAGCTTTCTTT
NA	NA	TRBV3-1/TRBV3-2	TRBJ2-1	CASSQDPALSSYNEQFF	TGTGCCAGCAGCCAAGATCCAGCGTTGAGCTCCTACAATGAGCAGTTCTTC
NA	NA	TRBV28	TRBJ1-6	CASSSGLLNSPLHF	TGTGCCAGCAGTTCGGGACTCCTTAATTCACCCCTCCACTTT
NA	NA	TRBV2	TRBJ2-2	CASSDLRGFGELFF	TGTGCCAGCAGTGATTTGCGGGGCTTCGGGGAGCTGTTTTTT
NA	NA	TRBV5-8	TRBJ1-1	CASTRRAVMDTEAFF	TGTGCCAGCACCCGGCGAGCGGTAATGGACACTGAAGCTTTCTTT
NA	NA	TRBV9	TRBJ1-1	CASSVDRGVNTEAFF	TGTGCCAGCAGCGTAGATCGGGGTGTGAACACTGAAGCTTTCTTT
NA	NA	TRBV6-5	TRBJ2-2	CASSYYGRVGSGELFF	TGTGCCAGCAGTTACTATGGCAGGGTCGGATCCGGGGAGCTGTTTTTT
NA	NA	TRBV9	TRBJ1-1	CASSVGTPEAFF	TGTGCCAGCAGCGTCGGGACACCTGAAGCTTTCTTT
NA	NA	TRBV18	TRBJ2-2	CASSNRQGLNTGELFF	TGTGCCAGCTCCAATCGACAGGGACTGAACACCGGGGAGCTGTTTTTT
NA	NA	TRBV27	TRBJ1-2	CASSQMGSGDGYTF	TGTGCCAGCAGCCAGATGGGGTCAGGGGACGGCTACACCTTC
TRBD1	NA	TRBV29-1	TRBJ2-1	CSVGLFGTGYNEQFF	TGCAGCGTTGGGTTATTTGGGACAGGTTACAATGAGCAGTTCTTC
NA	NA	TRBV19	TRBJ2-7	CASSRDPTYEQYF	TGTGCCAGTAGTAGAGACCCAACCTACGAGCAGTACTTC
NA	NA	TRBV6-5	TRBJ1-6	CASSYFGSPLHF	TGTGCCAGCAGTTACTTCGGGTCACCCCTCCACTTT
TRBD2	once	TRBV7-9	TRBJ2-7	CASSLGLASTYEQYF	TGTGCCAGCAGCTTAGGACTAGCGAGTACCTACGAGCAGTACTTC
TRBD1	NA	TRBV27	TRBJ1-2	CASSLRAGGSGYGYTF	TGTGCCAGCAGTTTACGGGCAGGGGGATCTGGCTATGGCTACACCTTC
NA	NA	TRBV29-1	TRBJ2-7	CSVFDGGYEQYF	TGCAGCGTTTTTGACGGAGGCTACGAGCAGTACTTC
TRBD1	NA	TRBV5-1	TRBJ2-7	CASKKQGSVDEQYF	TGCGCCAGCAAAAAACAGGGGAGTGTGGACGAGCAGTACTTC
TRBD1	once	TRBV24-1	TRBJ2-2	CATSDFGQGNTGELFF	TGTGCCACCAGTGATTTTGGACAGGGGAACACCGGGGAGCTGTTTTTT
NA	NA	TRBV5-6	TRBJ1-2	CASSSGTLPLYGYTF	TGTGCCAGCAGCTCCGGGACACTTCCCCTCTATGGCTACACCTTC
NA	NA	TRBV5-4	TRBJ1-4	CASSPGGDEKLFF	TGTGCCAGCAGTCCGGGGGGTGATGAAAAACTGTTTTTT
NA	NA	TRBV10-2	TRBJ2-7	CASSESEGGGNPLYEQYF	TGCGCCAGCAGTGAGAGCGAAGGGGGGGGGAATCCCCTCTACGAGCAGTACTTC
NA	NA	TRBV20-1	TRBJ2-7	CSARGAYEQYF	TGCAGTGCTAGGGGCGCCTACGAGCAGTACTTC
TRBD1	NA	TRBV19	TRBJ2-1	CASSQDRGASYNEQFF	TGTGCCAGTAGTCAGGACAGGGGGGCCTCCTACAATGAGCAGTTCTTC